The clone carrying this TCR beta chain showed up just a few times. Its antigen is not known. Germline V gives CDR1 KGHDR, CDR2 SFDVKD. Trimming cost V 1 base and J 4 bases; bases outside gene matches: 2. The CDR3 contains 16 residues. The method was immunoSEQ multiplex PCR; TCRdb's version includes in-frame clones alone and lacks a portion of them. The sample contains roughly 150,000 clones, approximately 90% of which appear only once. This sample is drawn from a study of T cell responses to AZD1222 COVID-19 vaccine. Study conclusions and caveats: The donor cohort was predominantly white British with a female majority, and clonal diversity may have been underestimated. Sampling that yielded the repertoires occurred only after the peak T cell response. The span of vaccine-associated CD4 TCRs extended across spike, with dominance at 160-218 and 743-854.

The sample in question was peripheral blood, obtained on day 0 of AZD1222 vaccination. The chain is built from TRBV24-1 and TRBJ2-1; 11 positions match TRBD2. This clonotype originated in an adult in good health. This CDR3 is CATSDFIAGGYNEQFF. CDR3 DNA sequence: TGTGCCACCAGTGATTTCATAGCGGGAGGGTACAATGAGCAGTTCTTC.